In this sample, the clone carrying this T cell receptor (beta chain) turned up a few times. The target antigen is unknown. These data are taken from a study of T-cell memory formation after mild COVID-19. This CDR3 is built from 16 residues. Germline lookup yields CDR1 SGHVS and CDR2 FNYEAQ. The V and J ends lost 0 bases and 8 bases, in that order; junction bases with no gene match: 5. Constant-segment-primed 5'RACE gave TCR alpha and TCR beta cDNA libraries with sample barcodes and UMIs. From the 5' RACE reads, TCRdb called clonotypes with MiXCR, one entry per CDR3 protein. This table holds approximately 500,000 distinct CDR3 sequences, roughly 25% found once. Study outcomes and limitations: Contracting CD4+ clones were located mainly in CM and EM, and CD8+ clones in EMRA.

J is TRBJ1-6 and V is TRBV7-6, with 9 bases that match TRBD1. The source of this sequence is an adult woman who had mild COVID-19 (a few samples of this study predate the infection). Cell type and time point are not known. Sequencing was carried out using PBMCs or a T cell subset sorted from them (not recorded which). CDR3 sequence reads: CASSLAGTGKDSPLHF. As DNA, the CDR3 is TGTGCCAGCAGCTTAGCCGGGACAGGGAAGGATTCACCCCTCCACTTT.